A selection of T cell receptor beta chains follows, all from one sample in a study of T cells in Graves' hyperthyroidism and ophthalmopathy. TCRdb fed the multiplex PCR reads into MiXCR, producing one record per CDR3 protein. The sample contains 650,000 to 850,000 distinct CDR3 sequences, 18% of which appear only once. The source material was blood. These TCRs come from a woman in her fifties or sixties with Graves' hyperthyroidism that later progressed to Graves' ophthalmopathy. Each CDR3 is given with its conserved first and last residue. Fields, in order: D gene, CDR3 length, clone size, V gene, J gene, CDR3 protein, CDR3 DNA. D genes are given only for firm matches. Clone size, where shown, is once, few, many, or a class for clones that have expanded.

D: -
length: 14
size: -
V: TRBV4-1
J: TRBJ2-1
CDR3: CTSSQAGSRNEQFF
DNA: TGCACCAGCAGCCAAGCCGGGAGCCGGAATGAGCAGTTCTTC

D: -
length: 16
size: many
V: TRBV6-1
J: TRBJ1-6
CDR3: CASSEGSISYNSPLHF
DNA: TGTGCCAGCAGTGAGGGATCTATCTCCTATAATTCACCCCTCCACTTT

D: -
length: 15
size: many
V: TRBV12-3/TRBV12-4
J: TRBJ2-1
CDR3: CASSAPGSVANEQFF
DNA: TGTGCCAGCAGTGCCCCGGGGTCAGTGGCCAATGAGCAGTTCTTC

D: TRBD1
length: 15
size: many
V: TRBV3-1
J: TRBJ2-2
CDR3: CASSPERGRPGELFF
DNA: TGTGCCAGCAGCCCGGAGAGGGGGCGCCCCGGGGAGCTGTTTTTT

D: TRBD2
length: 15
size: many
V: TRBV12-3/TRBV12-4
J: TRBJ2-1
CDR3: CASSLAGSGGPRAFF
DNA: TGTGCCAGCAGTTTAGCGGGGAGCGGGGGGCCCCGCGCGTTCTTC

D: -
length: 15
size: -
V: TRBV9
J: TRBJ1-4
CDR3: CASSIDLTGNEKLFF
DNA: TGTGCCAGCAGCATAGACTTAACAGGGAATGAAAAACTGTTTTTT

D: -
length: 16
size: few
V: TRBV20-1
J: TRBJ1-6
CDR3: CSAKHIDSSYNSPLHF
DNA: TGCAGTGCTAAACACATAGACAGCTCCTATAATTCACCCCTCCACTTT

D: TRBD1
length: 14
size: -
V: TRBV27
J: TRBJ1-4
CDR3: CASSIRGTGEKLFF
DNA: TGTGCCAGCAGTATCCGAGGGACAGGGGAAAAACTGTTTTTT

D: -
length: 15
size: many
V: TRBV18
J: TRBJ1-4
CDR3: CASSPTTGLNEKLFF
DNA: TGTGCCAGCTCACCAACGACAGGCCTCAATGAAAAACTGTTTTTT

D: -
length: 17
size: few
V: TRBV7-8
J: TRBJ1-5
CDR3: CASSLVGWENSNQPQHF
DNA: TGTGCCAGCAGCTTAGTAGGGTGGGAAAATAGCAATCAGCCCCAGCATTTT

D: TRBD2
length: 16
size: few
V: TRBV4-1
J: TRBJ2-3
CDR3: CASSQVAGGGTDTQYF
DNA: TGCGCCAGCAGCCAAGTAGCGGGGGGCGGCACAGATACGCAGTATTTT

D: TRBD1
length: 13
size: few
V: TRBV20-1
J: TRBJ1-6
CDR3: CSAGGTGNSPLHF
DNA: TGCAGTGCCGGGGGGACAGGGAATTCACCCCTCCACTTT

D: -
length: 12
size: -
V: TRBV3-1
J: TRBJ1-1
CDR3: CASSQEGVGAFF
DNA: TGTGCCAGCAGCCAGGAGGGGGTAGGCGCTTTCTTT

D: -
length: 13
size: -
V: TRBV20-1
J: TRBJ1-4
CDR3: CSAKQGFDEKLFF
DNA: TGCAGTGCTAAACAGGGTTTCGATGAAAAACTGTTTTTT

D: TRBD1
length: 18
size: many
V: TRBV2
J: TRBJ2-2
CDR3: CASDPVGTGGLHTGELFF
DNA: TGTGCCAGCGACCCGGTCGGGACAGGGGGCTTGCACACCGGGGAGCTGTTTTTT

D: TRBD2
length: 15
size: many
V: TRBV3-1
J: TRBJ2-7
CDR3: CASSQGLAGEYEQYF
DNA: TGTGCCAGCAGCCAAGGACTAGCGGGGGAGTACGAGCAGTACTTC

D: TRBD1
length: 14
size: few
V: TRBV5-1
J: TRBJ2-4
CDR3: CASSTPGQGNIQYF
DNA: TGCGCCAGCAGCACCCCGGGACAGGGAAACATTCAGTACTTC

D: -
length: 13
size: -
V: TRBV27
J: TRBJ2-5
CDR3: CASSFPGQETQYF
DNA: TGTGCCAGCAGTTTTCCAGGTCAAGAGACCCAGTACTTC

D: -
length: 15
size: many
V: TRBV6-1
J: TRBJ2-7
CDR3: CASSRGGAGSYEQYF
DNA: TGTGCCAGCAGTCGCGGGGGCGCCGGCTCCTACGAGCAGTACTTC

D: -
length: 18
size: many
V: TRBV20-1
J: TRBJ1-5
CDR3: CSATRQTPTGAIDQPQHF
DNA: TGCAGTGCCACACGACAGACGCCTACGGGGGCAATCGATCAGCCCCAGCATTTT

D: -
length: 16
size: -
V: TRBV28
J: TRBJ2-2
CDR3: CASTHQGTGDTGELFF
DNA: TGTGCCAGCACTCATCAAGGAACAGGAGACACCGGGGAGCTGTTTTTT

D: -
length: 15
size: -
V: TRBV6-1
J: TRBJ1-1
CDR3: CASRRTKGEGTEAFF
DNA: TGTGCCAGCAGGAGGACGAAGGGTGAGGGCACTGAAGCTTTCTTT

D: -
length: 15
size: many
V: TRBV7-8
J: TRBJ2-5
CDR3: CASSWVAVKGETQYF
DNA: TGTGCCAGCAGCTGGGTAGCGGTAAAGGGGGAGACCCAGTACTTC

D: TRBD2
length: 16
size: -
V: TRBV6-1
J: TRBJ2-7
CDR3: CASSEDWLAATYEQYF
DNA: TGTGCCAGCAGTGAAGATTGGCTAGCGGCAACCTACGAGCAGTACTTC

D: -
length: 16
size: many
V: TRBV20-1
J: TRBJ2-5
CDR3: CSARIPSLASLETQYF
DNA: TGCAGTGCTAGAATTCCTTCGCTAGCGTCGTTGGAGACCCAGTACTTC

D: -
length: 13
size: -
V: TRBV12-3/TRBV12-4
J: TRBJ1-1
CDR3: CASSPLQAAEAFF
DNA: TGTGCCAGCAGTCCGCTACAGGCCGCTGAAGCTTTCTTT

D: -
length: 13
size: -
V: TRBV20-1
J: TRBJ1-2
CDR3: CSARGRGLGGYTF
DNA: TGCAGTGCTAGAGGGCGGGGGCTGGGTGGCTACACCTTC

D: -
length: 16
size: many
V: TRBV2
J: TRBJ1-4
CDR3: CASSSDRAARRGKLFF
DNA: TGTGCCAGCAGTTCTGACCGGGCGGCCCGCCGGGGGAAACTGTTTTTT

D: -
length: 15
size: -
V: TRBV7-9
J: TRBJ1-4
CDR3: CASTLNRAGNEKLFF
DNA: TGTGCCAGCACCCTTAACAGGGCGGGGAATGAAAAACTGTTTTTT

D: -
length: 15
size: many
V: TRBV11-2
J: TRBJ2-7
CDR3: CASSQTPGPWGEQYF
DNA: TGTGCCAGCAGCCAAACCCCGGGTCCCTGGGGCGAGCAGTACTTC

D: -
length: 15
size: -
V: TRBV20-1
J: TRBJ2-5
CDR3: CSASGNRVYQETQYF
DNA: TGCAGTGCTAGTGGGAACAGAGTGTACCAAGAGACCCAGTACTTC

D: TRBD2
length: 18
size: many
V: TRBV27
J: TRBJ2-3
CDR3: CASSDRGLAGGYTDTQYF
DNA: TGTGCCAGCAGCGATCGAGGGCTAGCGGGGGGTTACACAGATACGCAGTATTTT

D: TRBD1
length: 15
size: -
V: TRBV7-2
J: TRBJ1-3
CDR3: CASSLGQGTGNTIYF
DNA: TGTGCCAGCAGCTTAGGACAGGGGACGGGAAACACCATATATTTT

D: TRBD1
length: 14
size: few
V: TRBV3-1
J: TRBJ1-5
CDR3: CASSIGTANQPQHF
DNA: TGTGCCAGCAGTATCGGGACAGCTAATCAGCCCCAGCATTTT

D: TRBD1
length: 15
size: -
V: TRBV4-1
J: TRBJ1-5
CDR3: CASSQDGTGYQPQHF
DNA: TGCGCCAGCAGCCAAGACGGGACAGGGTATCAGCCCCAGCATTTT

D: TRBD1
length: 13
size: many
V: TRBV30
J: TRBJ1-2
CDR3: CAWTGQGKFGYTF
DNA: TGTGCCTGGACGGGACAGGGAAAGTTTGGCTACACCTTC

D: -
length: 17
size: -
V: TRBV18
J: TRBJ1-5
CDR3: CASSPQSWGHSNQPQHF
DNA: TGTGCCAGCTCACCACAGAGTTGGGGGCACAGCAATCAGCCCCAGCATTTT

D: -
length: 14
size: many
V: TRBV3-1
J: TRBJ2-7
CDR3: CASSQGVGPYEQYF
DNA: TGTGCCAGCAGCCAAGGGGTGGGGCCCTACGAGCAGTACTTC

D: -
length: 14
size: -
V: TRBV6-5
J: TRBJ2-1
CDR3: CASSYSLSTSEQCF
DNA: TGTGCCAGCAGTTACTCCCTAAGCACTTCGGAGCAGTGCTTC

D: -
length: 12
size: -
V: TRBV20-1
J: TRBJ1-1
CDR3: CSVQRGVVEAFF
DNA: TGCAGTGTCCAGAGGGGTGTGGTTGAAGCTTTCTTT

D: -
length: 17
size: -
V: TRBV5-1
J: TRBJ2-3
CDR3: CASSLGRDSLGTDTQYF
DNA: TGCGCCAGCAGCTTGGGTCGGGATAGTTTGGGCACAGATACGCAGTATTTT

D: TRBD1
length: 16
size: many
V: TRBV3-1
J: TRBJ1-1
CDR3: CASSARDRGGGTEAFF
DNA: TGTGCCAGCAGCGCCCGGGACAGGGGCGGAGGGACTGAAGCTTTCTTT

D: -
length: 15
size: few
V: TRBV15
J: TRBJ2-2
CDR3: CATSRDGTPPGELFF
DNA: TGTGCCACCAGCAGAGATGGGACTCCCCCCGGGGAGCTGTTTTTT

D: TRBD1
length: 13
size: many
V: TRBV20-1
J: TRBJ1-2
CDR3: CSARAGTGVGYTF
DNA: TGCAGTGCTAGAGCGGGGACAGGGGTGGGCTACACCTTC

D: TRBD2
length: 16
size: -
V: TRBV20-1
J: TRBJ2-2
CDR3: CSARDGLAGGTGELFF
DNA: TGCAGTGCTAGAGATGGACTAGCGGGGGGGACCGGGGAGCTGTTTTTT

D: -
length: 15
size: few
V: TRBV30
J: TRBJ1-1
CDR3: CAWRFSLTDNTEAFF
DNA: TGTGCCTGGAGATTCTCCCTGACAGATAACACTGAAGCTTTCTTT

D: -
length: 14
size: many
V: TRBV12-3/TRBV12-4
J: TRBJ1-5
CDR3: CASARDGWFEPQHF
DNA: TGTGCCAGCGCCCGGGACGGTTGGTTTGAGCCCCAGCATTTT

D: -
length: 13
size: few
V: TRBV20-1
J: TRBJ2-3
CDR3: CSARVPGTDTQYF
DNA: TGCAGTGCCCGCGTCCCCGGCACAGATACGCAGTATTTT

D: TRBD1
length: 17
size: -
V: TRBV5-1
J: TRBJ2-1
CDR3: CASSFYGQGSSYNEQFF
DNA: TGCGCCAGCAGCTTTTACGGACAGGGCAGCTCCTACAATGAGCAGTTCTTC

D: -
length: 16
size: few
V: TRBV5-1
J: TRBJ1-6
CDR3: CASSLVGVAEYSPLHF
DNA: TGCGCCAGCAGCTTGGTAGGGGTAGCAGAATATTCACCCCTCCACTTT

D: -
length: 16
size: -
V: TRBV28
J: TRBJ2-5
CDR3: CASSPRGSGGQETQYF
DNA: TGTGCCAGCAGTCCCCGGGGGAGCGGTGGGCAAGAGACCCAGTACTTC

D: TRBD1
length: 19
size: -
V: TRBV11-2
J: TRBJ2-1
CDR3: CASSPRWGQHSNLNNEQFF
DNA: TGTGCCAGCAGCCCACGTTGGGGACAGCATTCCAATTTGAACAATGAGCAGTTCTTC

D: -
length: 15
size: few
V: TRBV6-1
J: TRBJ1-2
CDR3: CASSSSTDAYYGYTF
DNA: TGTGCCAGCAGTTCTTCCACGGATGCTTACTATGGCTACACCTTC

D: -
length: 16
size: -
V: TRBV2
J: TRBJ2-5
CDR3: CASSEALQALQGTQYF
DNA: TGTGCCAGCAGTGAAGCGCTACAGGCATTACAGGGGACCCAGTACTTC

D: -
length: 12
size: many
V: TRBV11-3
J: TRBJ2-7
CDR3: CASSSNRDEQYF
DNA: TGTGCCAGCAGCTCGAACAGGGACGAGCAGTACTTC